This TCR beta chain was found in a study of shared clonotypes between healthy human individuals. Assay: immunoSEQ multiplex PCR; the TCRdb copy retains only in-frame clones and omits some. The sample shows around 370,000 clones, roughly 96% of them seen only once. Pooled CD45RO+ cells and CCR7-negative CD45RA+ TemRA cells made up CD8 memory. There are 14 residues in the CDR3. The V gene's germline CDR1 is MNHEY and CDR2 SMNVEV (reference sequence). V lost 5 bases and J lost 8, with 15 bases in between. The TCR sequence derives from a man in his thirties or forties in good health. The sample consisted of memory CD8+ T cells sorted from blood. Subset reported: CD45RO+ cells pooled with CCR7-negative TemRA cells. The chain uses TRBV27 and TRBJ2-2, with D maybe TRBD2 (5 bases). The CDR3 bases are TGTGCCAGCAGTCAGCCCCCCAGGACTGGGGAGCTGTTTTTT. Its translation: CASSQPPRTGELFF.